This T cell receptor (beta chain) originates from a study of T cells in women clearing cervical HPV infection. On the study more broadly: Case blood was drawn when the lesion was first found; control blood after infection became undetectable. Cases' blood sampling followed lesion detection by median roughly 150 days (90 to 200).

Each participant carried one incident cervical HPV16 infection only. Trimming took 4 bases from V and 6 from J; bases not matched to a gene: 9. This CDR3 spans 14 amino acids. Germline values: CDR1 SGHKS, CDR2 YYEKEE (reference sequence). Repertoires were generated with immunoSEQ multiplex PCR, while TCRdb's copy carries only in-frame clones and drops some. The listing records roughly 21,000 clones. Study outcomes and limitations: A classifier using richness and V gene abundances reached an AUC of under 0.9.

In the case of this clone: The antigen is not known. Coverage ceases 3 residues before the CDR3 finishes, and the germline J gene fills in the end.

The gene calls are TRBV5-5 and TRBJ2-7; TRBD1 matches 8 bases. The specimen was blood buffy coat. This TCR came from a woman aged 18 to 69 with a cervical HPV16 infection that either progressed to CIN3+ or cleared (not recorded which). Partial CDR3 DNA: TGTGCCAGCAGCCTTCGACAGGGGTCAGGCGAG. Encoded protein: CASSLRQGSGE. The full CDR3 is CASSLRQGSGEQYF.